This TCR beta chain is from a study of T cell changes during pregnancy in multiple sclerosis. Measured with immunoSEQ multiplex PCR; TCRdb has only the in-frame clones, and not every one. The table records over 10,000 clones, about 91% of them present only once. CDR1 and CDR2 (germline): LGHNA, YSLEER. The CDR3 length is 13 residues. V lost 4 bases and J lost 1, with 7 bases in between. The V call is TRBV4-3, the J call TRBJ1-1; D gene ambiguous. The TCR was taken from a female donor in good health, enrolled as a control in a pregnancy study. The sequences come from CD8+ T cells from peripheral blood mononuclear cells, collected in the second trimester of pregnancy. Here the CDR3 reads CASSRGWNTEAFF. The CDR3 DNA reads as TGCGCCAGCAGCCGCGGTTGGAACACTGAAGCTTTCTTT.